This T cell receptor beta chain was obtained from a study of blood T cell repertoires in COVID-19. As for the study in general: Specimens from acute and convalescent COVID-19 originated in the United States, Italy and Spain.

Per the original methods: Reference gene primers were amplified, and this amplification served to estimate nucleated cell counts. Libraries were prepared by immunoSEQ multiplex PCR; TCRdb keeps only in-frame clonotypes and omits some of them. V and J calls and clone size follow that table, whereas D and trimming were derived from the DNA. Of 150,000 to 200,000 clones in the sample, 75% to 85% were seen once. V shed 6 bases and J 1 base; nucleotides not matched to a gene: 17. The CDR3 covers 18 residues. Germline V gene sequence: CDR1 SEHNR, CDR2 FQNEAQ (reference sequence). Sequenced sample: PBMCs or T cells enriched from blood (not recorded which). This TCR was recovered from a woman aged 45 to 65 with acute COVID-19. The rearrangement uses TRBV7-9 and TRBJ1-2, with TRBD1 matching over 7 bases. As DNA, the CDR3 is TGTGCCAGCAGTTTTTCACCTGTCCGGGACAGTCTTAACTATGGCTACACCTTC. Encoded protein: CASSFSPVRDSLNYGYTF.